The rows below give T cell receptor beta chains drawn from one sample of a study of blood T cell repertoires in COVID-19. Clones were sequenced by immunoSEQ multiplex PCR, and TCRdb holds only the in-frame ones, with some missing. The top ten hold 11% of the sample, which has more than 200,000 clones, roughly 87% seen once. Sequenced: PBMCs or T cells enriched from blood (not recorded which). These TCRs come from a young man who had recovered from COVID-19. Each CDR3 is given with its conserved first and last residue. D genes are given only for firm matches. Rows give clone size only sometimes, using once, few, many, or a class for an expanded clone.

v_gene: TRBV3-1/TRBV3-2
abundance: NA
d_gene: NA
j_gene: TRBJ2-1
CDR3nt: TGTGCCAGCAGCCCGGGGGCTAGCGGCTACAATGAGCAGTTCTTC
CDR3aa: CASSPGASGYNEQFF

v_gene: TRBV10-3
abundance: NA
d_gene: TRBD1
j_gene: TRBJ1-1
CDR3nt: TGTGCCATCAGTGGAAACCGGGACAGACATTCGGGCACTGAAGCTTTCTTT
CDR3aa: CAISGNRDRHSGTEAFF

v_gene: TRBV11-2
abundance: once
d_gene: NA
j_gene: TRBJ2-1
CDR3nt: TGTGCCAGCAGCTTAGATCGAGGGTATGAGCAGTTCTTC
CDR3aa: CASSLDRGYEQFF

v_gene: TRBV9
abundance: NA
d_gene: NA
j_gene: TRBJ1-3
CDR3nt: TGTGCCAGCAGCGTAGCAGGGGAAGGAAACACCATATATTTT
CDR3aa: CASSVAGEGNTIYF

v_gene: TRBV10-3
abundance: NA
d_gene: TRBD1
j_gene: TRBJ1-5
CDR3nt: TGTGCCATCAGTGAGTTTGAGGGGGCCCATCAGCCCCAGCATTTT
CDR3aa: CAISEFEGAHQPQHF

v_gene: TRBV10-3
abundance: NA
d_gene: NA
j_gene: TRBJ2-1
CDR3nt: TGTGCCATCAGTGACTACGGACAAGCAACGAGATACAATGAGCAGTTCTTC
CDR3aa: CAISDYGQATRYNEQFF

v_gene: TRBV28
abundance: NA
d_gene: NA
j_gene: TRBJ1-4
CDR3nt: TGTGCCAGCAGGGGGCACAAACAGGGCTTTAATGAAAAACTGTTTTTT
CDR3aa: CASRGHKQGFNEKLFF

v_gene: TRBV5-4
abundance: NA
d_gene: TRBD2
j_gene: TRBJ2-5
CDR3nt: TGTGCCAGCAGCCGGGGATACGCCGGGAGGGTTCAAGAGACCCAGTACTTC
CDR3aa: CASSRGYAGRVQETQYF

v_gene: TRBV5-1
abundance: NA
d_gene: TRBD2
j_gene: TRBJ2-5
CDR3nt: TGCGCCAGCAGCTTCGGCAGCGGGAGTGCGGAGACCCAGTACTTC
CDR3aa: CASSFGSGSAETQYF

v_gene: TRBV19
abundance: NA
d_gene: TRBD1
j_gene: TRBJ1-2
CDR3nt: TGTGCCAGTAGTTCACAGGGGGGGTTCTATGGCTACACCTTC
CDR3aa: CASSSQGGFYGYTF